The TCR beta chain under discussion was sequenced for a study of response to subunit inactivated influenza vaccine. Study findings and constraints: With each seasonal influenza vaccination, the authors suggested, few new T cells are recruited.

To note about this clonotype: The antigen remains unidentified.

Germline V gives CDR1 MNHEY, CDR2 SMNVEV (reference sequence). The CDR3 is 16 amino acids. V lost 5 bases to trimming and J lost 0 bases, with 16 bases between them. TCRdb itself ran the RT-PCR reads through MiXCR, one entry per CDR3 protein. The sample has 150,000 to 200,000 distinct CDR3 sequences, over 9.5% seen once. The sample was also linked to a second study, of T cells expressing NK-cell markers. That paper adds: In generating TCR beta cDNA, 5'RACE template switching with UMIs was used. Sorted CD3+CD56+NKG2C+, CD3+CD56+NKG2C- and CD3+CD56-NKG2C+ T-cell subsets were beta-chain profiled. Among CD8+ T cells from about six donors, dominant NKG2C+ clonotypes accounted for about 1.0-7.0%. These clonotypes, the leaders elsewhere, also led the CD3+CD56-NKG2C+ fraction in four donors.

The material sequenced was CD8+ T cells sorted from PBMCs, taken 11 to 12 days after vaccination. This chain links TRBV27 with TRBJ1-1; tentatively, D is TRBD1 (6 bases). The clonotype comes from a man aged 45 to 65 who received an inactivated influenza vaccine. CDR3 in amino acids: CASSPRTRGMNTEAFF. For the CDR3, the DNA is TGTGCCAGCAGTCCGCGGACAAGGGGGATGAACACTGAAGCTTTCTTT.